This TCR beta chain is drawn from a study of T cell repertoires in cytomegalovirus infection. Findings and caveats of the study: Individuals carrying CMV plus the relevant HLA were identified by cumulative frequency of public TCR beta families.

TCRdb passed the reads through MiXCR, listing each CDR3 protein once. The repertoire holds about 740,000 distinct CDR3 sequences, with 35% as singletons. Comments on this clonotype: What it binds is not known.

This CDR3 region has 16 residues. Trimming pared 0 bases from V and 0 bases from J, leaving 12 bases between. The specimen sequenced was PBMCs. The source of this sequence is a human donor in good health (CMV status not recorded). Some clones in this sample may be carry-over from other donors' samples. The J gene is TRBJ2-7, the V gene TRBV23-1; D gene uncertain. TRBV23-1 is filed as an ORF, its function uncertain. The CDR3 here is CASSQSFPESSYEQYF. The CDR3 DNA is TGCGCCAGCAGTCAATCATTCCCCGAGAGCTCCTACGAGCAGTACTTC.